The following is a T cell receptor (beta chain) sequence with its context. The data originate from a study of CD8 T cells in Susac syndrome. The CDR3 has 15 residues. The germline V gene has CDR1 SGHDT and CDR2 YYEEEE. Trimming took off 2 bases at V and 7 bases at J, with 18 bases between the two ends. Peripheral blood CD8+ and CD4+ T cells were profiled by TCR beta sequencing. The control participants were healthy donors, and these controls were matched with respect to both age and sex. The authors reverse transcribed roughly 0.5 to 1 ug RNA with random hexamers. immunoSEQ multiplex PCR amplified TCR beta CDR3 across 54 Vbeta, 13 Jbeta. MiXCR was run by TCRdb on the immunoSEQ multiplex PCR reads, yielding one entry per CDR3 protein. The sample shows 150,000 to 200,000 distinct CDR3 sequences, around 90% of them seen only once.

This chain uses TRBV5-6 with TRBJ1-2, with unresolved D. The sample was CD4+ T cells from PBMCs. The clonotype comes from a human donor in good health. DNA for the CDR3: TGTGCCAGCAGCTTAGGAGGCAGGCGGACGGCTGGCTACACCTTC. This translates into CASSLGGRRTAGYTF.